The 9 T cell receptor beta chains in this list originate from one sample, sequenced in a study of blood T cells in healthy people across ages. The use of a sample-barcoded 5' primer and a J-beta primer mix characterized a second PCR of about 7 to 12 cycles. A single record per CDR3 protein comes from TCRdb applying MiXCR to the 5' RACE reads. The sample holds about 620,000 distinct CDR3 sequences, around 21% seen once. The sequenced sample was blood. These receptor sequences come from a man aged 70 or older in good health.

The chain has TRBV5-1 and TRBJ2-5; a possible D gene is TRBD1 (6 bases). The CDR3 runs to 14 residues. Germline CDR1 is SGHRS and CDR2 is YFSETQ. Trimming removed 4 bases from V and 3 bases from J, with 13 bases in between. The CDR3 DNA reads TGCGCCAGCAGCCCAGGACAGAGAAAAGAGACCCAGTACTTC. It is translated as CASSPGQRKETQYF.

As to this clonotype: Germline and junction disagree at one end, which may indicate a read error. The chain uses TRBV20-1 and TRBJ2-5; 8 bases align to TRBD1. With the DNA end fitting TRBJ2-7 better, the J assignment may be wrong. CDR3 length: 12 amino acids. CDR1 is DFQATT and CDR2 is SNEGSKA in the germline V gene (reference sequence). CDR3 sequence: CSAQDRDYEQYF. CDR3 nucleotide sequence: TGTAGTGCCCAGGACAGGGACTACGAGCAGTACTTC.

This clonotype was seen a few times. This chain connects TRBV14 to TRBJ2-5; tentatively, D is TRBD2 (6 bases). The J call could be wrong; TRBJ2-1 is a better fit for the DNA end. Germline V gene data show CDR1 as SGHDN and CDR2 as FVKESK. The CDR3 contains 14 residues. The CDR3, as DNA: TGTGCCAGCAGCCGCCTGGCGGGGTCGGGTGAGCAGTTCTTC. Translating gives CASSRLAGSGEQFF.

This clonotype came up many times. V gene TRBV20-1 combines with J gene TRBJ2-5; 11 bases match TRBD2. This CDR3 comprises 14 residues. Germline V CDR1 and CDR2: DFQATT, SNEGSKA (reference sequence). J gave up 1 base and V 7 bases, and 5 bases lay outside the gene matches. The CDR3 spells CSGLGLAVQETQYF. The CDR3 DNA reads as TGCAGTGGCCTGGGACTAGCGGTCCAAGAGACCCAGTACTTC.

This clonotype was counted a few times. This chain uses TRBV7-3 with TRBJ2-5; TRBD2 agrees at 8 bases. The J call is uncertain, as TRBJ2-1 better fits the DNA end. Germline CDR1 and CDR2: SGHTA and FQGTGA. The length of the CDR3 is 15 residues. Written as DNA, the CDR3 is TGTGCCAGCAGCTTACCGGGCGGGGGGTACAATGAGCAGTTCTTC. Amino acids: CASSLPGGGYNEQFF.

The CDR3, as DNA: TGTGCCAGCAGTTATGGGGAAAGCGGGAGGGAAGACAATGAGCAGTTCTTC. Protein product: CASSYGESGREDNEQFF. The chain has TRBV6-9 and TRBJ2-1; 10 nucleotides agree with TRBD2. CDR1 and CDR2 from the germline V gene are MNHGY and SVAAGI. The CDR3 sequence is 17 residues long. V lost 2 bases and J lost 5; bases outside the gene matches: 9.

The V and J genes are TRBV7-9 and TRBJ2-1; no definite D call. With 1 base removed from V and 4 bases from J, the gap between germline ends came to 11 bases. The CDR3 is 15 amino acids. CDR1 and CDR2 from the germline V gene are SEHNR and FQNEAQ (reference sequence). The CDR3 DNA reads TGTGCCAGCAGCTTAGGAGAAGGGTTTTACAATGAGCAGTTCTTC. Amino acids: CASSLGEGFYNEQFF.

The chain has TRBV20-1 and TRBJ1-1; 7 bases fit TRBD1. J lost 5 bases, V lost 1 base, and 10 bases had no gene match. Germline assignment: CDR1 DFQATT and CDR2 SNEGSKA (reference sequence). The CDR3 extends over 15 amino acids. The CDR3 protein is CSARGARGTVTEAFF. The CDR3 nucleotides are TGCAGTGCTAGAGGTGCAAGGGGGACAGTGACTGAAGCTTTCTTT.

The sample holds a few counts of this clonotype. The chain combines TRBV19 with TRBJ1-1; D possibly corresponds to TRBD1 (5 bases). CDR3 size: 16 residues. Germline values: CDR1 LNHDA, CDR2 SQIVND (reference sequence). The germline V and J ends were trimmed by 1 base and 0 bases, with 12 bases remaining between them. The DNA of the CDR3 is TGTGCCAGTAGTATAGTGATCGGGACTGTGAACACTGAAGCTTTCTTT. Residues: CASSIVIGTVNTEAFF.